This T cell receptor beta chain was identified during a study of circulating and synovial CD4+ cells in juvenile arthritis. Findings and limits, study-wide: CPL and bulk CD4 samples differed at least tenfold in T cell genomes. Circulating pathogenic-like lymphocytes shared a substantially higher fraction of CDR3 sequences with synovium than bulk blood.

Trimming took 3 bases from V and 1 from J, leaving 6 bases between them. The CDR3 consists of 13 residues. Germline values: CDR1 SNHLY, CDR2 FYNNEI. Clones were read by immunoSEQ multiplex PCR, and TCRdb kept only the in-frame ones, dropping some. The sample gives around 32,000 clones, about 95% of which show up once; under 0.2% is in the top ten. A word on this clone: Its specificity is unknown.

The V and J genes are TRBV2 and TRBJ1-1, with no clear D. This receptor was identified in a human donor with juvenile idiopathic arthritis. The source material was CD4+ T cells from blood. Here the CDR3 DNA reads TGTGCCAGCAGTGACGAGGGGAACACTGAAGCTTTCTTT. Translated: CASSDEGNTEAFF.